Following are 24 T cell receptor beta chains from one sample sequenced in a study of CXCR3-negative and CXCR3-positive naive CD8 T cells. cDNA libraries for TRB were generated by 5' RACE incorporating UMI labels. For each CDR3 protein, TCRdb gives one entry from its re-call of the 5' RACE reads, without DNA. The sample table sets out some 110,000 distinct CDR3 sequences. The antigens these receptors bind are not known. General study findings and limits: Naive cells with CXCR3 showed TRB CDR3s that were more hydrophobic than those in CXCR3-negative naive cells.

The sequenced sample was naive CXCR3+ CD8+ T cells from blood. Subset: CD45RO-CCR7+CD27+CD95- naive CD8+ T cells expressing CXCR3 (TNR3+). All receptors derive from a human donor in good health. Some clones in this sample may be carry-over from other donors' samples.

This rearrangement joins TRBV7-9 to TRBJ2-1; checking the TCRdb D call of TRBD1 is not possible without DNA. Germline V lookup: CDR1 SEHNR, CDR2 FQNEAQ (reference sequence). The CDR3 runs to 14 residues. The CDR3 protein is CASSPRDPYNEQFF.

J is TRBJ1-1 and V is TRBV7-6; without DNA, the TCRdb call of TRBD1 cannot be checked. The CDR3 is 15 residues long. Germline V gene lookup returns CDR1 SGHVS and CDR2 FNYEAQ. CDR3 sequence: CASSLAGRGTTEAFF.

The V and J genes are TRBV6-2 or TRBV6-3 and TRBJ2-5. The CDR3 length is 14 residues. Germline CDR1 reads MNHEY; CDR2 reads SVGEGT. This chain's CDR3 is CASSYLGLEETQYF.

CDR3 sequence reads: CSVVNRGYEQYF. The rearrangement uses TRBV29-1 and TRBJ2-7; TCRdb picks TRBD1, but there is no DNA to check that call. This CDR3 region has 12 residues. Germline CDR1 and CDR2: SQVTM and ANQGSEA.

V and J are TRBV29-1 and TRBJ2-7; the TCRdb D gene call, TRBD1, has no DNA to confirm it. CDR1 SQVTM and CDR2 ANQGSEA come from the germline V gene. The CDR3 is made up of 12 amino acids. CDR3 sequence: CSGTQGANEQYF.

The chain recombines TRBV29-1 with TRBJ2-1; TCRdb calls TRBD2, which cannot be checked without DNA. The CDR3 runs to 16 residues. The germline V gene has CDR1 SQVTM and CDR2 ANQGSEA. CDR3 sequence reads: CSVRLARAGYSDEQFF.

The chain couples TRBV5-5 to TRBJ1-1; TCRdb names TRBD1, which stays unverified in the absence of DNA. CDR3 length: 15 amino acids. The germline gives CDR1 SGHKS, CDR2 YYEKEE (reference sequence). CDR3 amino acids: CASSHRQEGNTEAFF.

The genes are TRBV7-9 and TRBJ1-1. The germline gives CDR1 SEHNR, CDR2 FQNEAQ (reference sequence). This CDR3 has 13 residues. CDR3 residues: CASTGVMNTEAFF.

V is TRBV7-9 and J is TRBJ2-7; TCRdb lists TRBD2, though no DNA is available to test this call. CDR3 length: 14 residues. CDR1 and CDR2 (germline): SEHNR, FQNEAQ (reference sequence). The CDR3 region is CASSPRADSYEQYF.

The V gene is TRBV15, the J gene TRBJ2-1; the TCRdb D gene call, TRBD2, has no DNA to confirm it. Germline assignment: CDR1 LNHNV and CDR2 YYDKDF (reference sequence). The CDR3 has 17 residues. This CDR3 is CATSRDGSGATYNEQFF.

The gene calls are TRBV29-1 and TRBJ1-3. This CDR3 region has 18 residues. Germline V gives CDR1 SQVTM, CDR2 ANQGSEA. The CDR3 sequence: CSVEDQFGLKSSGNTIYF.

V gene TRBV28 combines with J gene TRBJ2-7; the TRBD2 assignment by TCRdb is unverifiable without DNA. The CDR3 consists of 15 residues. CDR1 and CDR2 from the germline V gene are MDHEN and SYDVKM. CDR3 region: CASRGLWDSSYEQYF.

The rearrangement links TRBV28 to TRBJ1-4. From germline, CDR1 is MDHEN and CDR2 SYDVKM. The CDR3 has 11 amino acids. CDR3 region: CASSPNEKLFF.

The rearrangement links TRBV11-2 to TRBJ2-3. Germline V gene data show CDR1 as SGHAT and CDR2 as FQNNGV. The CDR3 is 13 amino acids. This CDR3 is CASSLESADTQYF. The full variable domain, completed using reference TRBV11-2 and TRBJ2-3, is EAGVAQSPRYKIIEKRQSVAFWCNPISGHATLYWYQQILGQGPKLLIQFQNNGVVDDSQLPKDRFSAERLKGVDSTLKIQPAKLEDSAVYLCASSLESADTQYFGPGTRLTVL.

The V gene is TRBV29-1, the J gene TRBJ1-1. Germline assignment: CDR1 SQVTM and CDR2 ANQGSEA. CDR3 length: 12 amino acids. The CDR3 reads CSVEVNSLEAFF.

V gene TRBV29-1 combines with J gene TRBJ2-5; no DNA is available, so the TRBD1 call from TCRdb remains unchecked. Germline V gene sequence: CDR1 SQVTM, CDR2 ANQGSEA. There are 13 residues in the CDR3. The CDR3 protein is CSYRTGILETQYF.

The rearrangement joins TRBV14 to TRBJ2-3; TCRdb reports TRBD1, a call that lacks DNA to check it against. Looked up from germline, CDR1 is SGHDN and CDR2 is FVKESK. The CDR3 extends over 17 amino acids. The CDR3 loop reads CASSPPWGTGVTDTQYF.

This chain joins TRBV12-3 or TRBV12-4 and TRBJ1-6. The CDR3 spans 14 residues. The CDR3 is CASSRAFYNSPLHF.

CDR3 protein: CSHQGWETEAFF. V gene TRBV20-1 combines with J gene TRBJ1-1; the TCRdb D gene call, TRBD1, has no DNA to confirm it. Germline CDR1 is DFQATT and CDR2 is SNEGSKA (reference sequence). CDR3 size: 12 residues.

The CDR3 sequence is CSAFLDIYGYTF. The chain is built from TRBV20-1 and TRBJ1-2. The CDR3 runs to 12 residues. CDR1 is DFQATT, CDR2 SNEGSKA, per germline (reference sequence).

The chain employs TRBV29-1 and TRBJ2-2; TCRdb's D call of TRBD1 is untestable without DNA. Germline lookup yields CDR1 SQVTM and CDR2 ANQGSEA. The CDR3 spans 14 residues. This chain's CDR3 is CSVERTGRRGELFF.

The chain couples TRBV7-9 to TRBJ1-2; the D call of TRBD1 rests on TCRdb alone, since no DNA is present to check it. Looked up from germline, CDR1 is SEHNR and CDR2 is FQNEAQ (reference sequence). CDR3 length: 15 residues. CDR3 sequence: CASSSPLGDLYGYTF.

The rearrangement links TRBV20-1 to TRBJ1-1. Germline-derived CDR1 and CDR2 are DFQATT and SNEGSKA (reference sequence). The CDR3 is 13 residues long. This CDR3 reads CSARDSGITEAFF.

The chain joins TRBV15 to TRBJ2-2; the D call from TCRdb, TRBD2, cannot be confirmed without DNA. The length of the CDR3 is 17 residues. In germline, CDR1 is LNHNV, CDR2 YYDKDF (reference sequence). CDR3 sequence reads: CATSRVAGDTNTGELFF.